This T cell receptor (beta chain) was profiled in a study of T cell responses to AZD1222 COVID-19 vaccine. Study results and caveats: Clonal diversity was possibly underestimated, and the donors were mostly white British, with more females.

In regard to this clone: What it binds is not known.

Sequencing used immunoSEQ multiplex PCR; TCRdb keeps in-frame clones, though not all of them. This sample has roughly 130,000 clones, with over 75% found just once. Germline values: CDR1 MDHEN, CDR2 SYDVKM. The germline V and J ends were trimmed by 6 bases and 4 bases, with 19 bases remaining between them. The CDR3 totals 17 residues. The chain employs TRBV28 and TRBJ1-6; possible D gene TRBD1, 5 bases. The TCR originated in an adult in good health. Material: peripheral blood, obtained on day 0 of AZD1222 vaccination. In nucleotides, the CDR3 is TGTGCCAGCAGCTCTCGCGACGGGACGCTATATAATTCACCCCTCCACTTT. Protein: CASSSRDGTLYNSPLHF.